Shown below are 3 T cell receptor beta chains from a single sample sequenced in a study of T cell repertoires in cytomegalovirus infection (dated by TCRdb to the late 2010s). Read against the paper, the sample's treatment or condition label means: in vitro stimulation with specific CMV peptide epitopes to enrich CMV-specific T cells. These receptors' antigens are unknown. Sequencing instrument: Illumina HiSeq 1500. TCRdb ran its own pipeline on the public reads, namely fastp trimming at Q25 and MiXCR clone calling, and kept in-frame beta chains. Identical CDR3 protein sequences are pooled into one entry, listed with their most common genes and DNA. The sample data list hundreds of thousands of distinct CDR3 sequences, and roughly 46% of these were observed just once. Of the sample, around two fifths is held by the ten largest clones. This specimen consisted of cultured PBMCs, obtained from culture after CMV antigen stimulation. Receptors originate from a human donor in good health (CMV status not recorded). Some clones in this sample may be carry-over from other donors' samples.

The chain joins TRBV7-2 to TRBJ1-2, with D possibly being TRBD1 (5 bases). The V end was cut by 6 bases, the J end by 7 bases, with 24 bases between. Germline lookup yields CDR1 SGHTA and CDR2 FQGNSA. This CDR3 has 16 residues. CDR3 bases: TGTGCCAGCAGAAAAGAGAGGGAGAGGGTAGGGGTTGGCTACACCTTC. This sequence encodes CASRKERERVGVGYTF.

The chain links TRBV7-2 to TRBJ2-3, with 8 bases fitting TRBD2. V was pared by 4 bases and J by 5 bases, with 8 bases of the junction left unmatched. The CDR3 length is 15 residues. The germline V gene has CDR1 SGHTA and CDR2 FQGNSA. The CDR3 reads CASSWIAGLGDTQYF. In DNA form, the CDR3 reads TGTGCCAGCAGCTGGATAGCGGGGCTGGGAGATACGCAGTATTTT.

This clonotype appeared a few times. The genes are TRBV7-2 and TRBJ2-1, with D tentatively TRBD1 or TRBD2 (5 bases each). Between the trimmed V and J ends, which lost 9 bases and 2 bases, there was a span of 14 bases. This CDR3 region has 14 residues. Looked up from germline, CDR1 is SGHTA and CDR2 is FQGNSA. CDR3 nucleotides: TGTGCCAGTGGATACCCGGGACCCTACAATGAGCAGTTCTTC. It translates to CASGYPGPYNEQFF. Based on the CDR3 plus reference TRBV7-2 and TRBJ2-1, the full variable domain is GAGVSQSPSNKVTEKGKDVELRCDPISGHTALYWYRQSLGQGLEFLIYFQGNSAPDKSGLPSDRFSAERTGGSVSTLTIQRTQQEDSAVYLCASGYPGPYNEQFFGPGTRLTVL.